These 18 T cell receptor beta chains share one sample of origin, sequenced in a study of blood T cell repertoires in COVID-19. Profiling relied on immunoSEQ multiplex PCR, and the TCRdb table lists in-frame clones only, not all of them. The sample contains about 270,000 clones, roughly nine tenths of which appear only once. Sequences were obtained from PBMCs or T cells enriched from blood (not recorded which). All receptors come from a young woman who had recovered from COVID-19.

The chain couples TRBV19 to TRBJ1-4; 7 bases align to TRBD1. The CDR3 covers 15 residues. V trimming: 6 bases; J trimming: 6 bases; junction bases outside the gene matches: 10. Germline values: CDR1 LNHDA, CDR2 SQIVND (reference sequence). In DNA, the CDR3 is TGTGCCAGTAGACTGGAGGGGGCCGGCGATGAAAAACTGTTTTTT. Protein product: CASRLEGAGDEKLFF.

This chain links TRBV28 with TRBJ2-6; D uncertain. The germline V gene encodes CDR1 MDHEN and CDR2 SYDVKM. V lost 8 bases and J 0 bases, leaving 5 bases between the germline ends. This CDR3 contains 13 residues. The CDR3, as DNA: TGTGCCAGCGCGGTCTCTGGGGCCAACGTCCTGACTTTC. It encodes CASAVSGANVLTF. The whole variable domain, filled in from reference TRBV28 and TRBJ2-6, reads DVKVTQSSRYLVKRTGEKVFLECVQDMDHENMFWYRQDPGLGLRLIYFSYDVKMKEKGDIPEGYSVSREKKERFSLILESASTNQTSMYLCASAVSGANVLTFGAGSRLTVL.

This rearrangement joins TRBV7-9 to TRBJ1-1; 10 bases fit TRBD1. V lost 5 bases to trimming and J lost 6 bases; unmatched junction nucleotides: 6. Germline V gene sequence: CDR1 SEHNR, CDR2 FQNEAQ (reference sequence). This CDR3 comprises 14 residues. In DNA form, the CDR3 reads TGTGCCAGCAGCATGGACAGGGGGACGGCTGAAGCTTTCTTT. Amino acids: CASSMDRGTAEAFF.

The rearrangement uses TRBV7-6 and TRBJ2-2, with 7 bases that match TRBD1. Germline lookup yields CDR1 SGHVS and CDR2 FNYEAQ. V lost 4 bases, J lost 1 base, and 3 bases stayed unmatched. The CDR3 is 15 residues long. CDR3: CASSSRQGNTGELFF. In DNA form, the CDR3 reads TGTGCCAGCAGCTCAAGACAGGGGAACACCGGGGAGCTGTTTTTT.

The chain's CDR3 is CASSQSGGALETQYF. CDR3 bases: TGTGCCAGCAGTCAAAGCGGGGGGGCCTTAGAGACCCAGTACTTC. This chain joins TRBV6-5 and TRBJ2-5; 10 bases are shared with TRBD2. The trim removed 5 bases at V and 4 bases at J, leaving 7 bases unmatched. Germline V lookup: CDR1 MNHEY, CDR2 SVGAGI. This CDR3 is 15 amino acids long.

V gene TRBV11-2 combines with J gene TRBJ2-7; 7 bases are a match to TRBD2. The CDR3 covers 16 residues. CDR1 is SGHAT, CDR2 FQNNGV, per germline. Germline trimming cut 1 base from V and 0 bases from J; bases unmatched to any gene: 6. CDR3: CASSLGTSQSSYEQYF. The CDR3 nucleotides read TGTGCCAGCAGCTTAGGGACTAGTCAGAGCTCCTACGAGCAGTACTTC.

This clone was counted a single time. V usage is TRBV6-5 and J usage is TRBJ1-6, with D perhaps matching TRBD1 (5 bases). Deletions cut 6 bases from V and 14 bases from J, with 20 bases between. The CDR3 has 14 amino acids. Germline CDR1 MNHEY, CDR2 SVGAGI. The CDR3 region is CASRRREKFWALHF. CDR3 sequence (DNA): TGTGCCAGCAGGCGCAGGGAAAAATTTTGGGCCCTCCACTTT.

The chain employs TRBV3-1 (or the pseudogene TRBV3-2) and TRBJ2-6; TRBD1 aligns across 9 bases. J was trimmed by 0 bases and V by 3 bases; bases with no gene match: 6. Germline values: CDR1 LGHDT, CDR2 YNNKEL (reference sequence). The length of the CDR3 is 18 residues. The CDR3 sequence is CASSQRTGAYSGANVLTF. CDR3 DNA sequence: TGTGCCAGCAGCCAGCGGACAGGGGCGTACTCTGGGGCCAACGTCCTGACTTTC.

The CDR3 region has the DNA TGTGCCAGCAGTATTACAGGGATCCAAGGCTACACCTTC. Translation gives CASSITGIQGYTF. The genes are TRBV6-5 and TRBJ1-2; D may be TRBD1 (6 bases). CDR1 MNHEY and CDR2 SVGAGI come from the germline V gene. This CDR3 is built from 13 residues. V was clipped by 5 bases and J by 8 bases, with 15 bases between them.

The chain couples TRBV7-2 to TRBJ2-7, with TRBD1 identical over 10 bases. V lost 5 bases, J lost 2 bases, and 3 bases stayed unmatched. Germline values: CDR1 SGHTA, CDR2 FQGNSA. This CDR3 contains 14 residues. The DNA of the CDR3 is TGTGCCAGCAGCCCGACAGGGGGCCCCTACGAGCAGTACTTC. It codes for CASSPTGGPYEQYF.

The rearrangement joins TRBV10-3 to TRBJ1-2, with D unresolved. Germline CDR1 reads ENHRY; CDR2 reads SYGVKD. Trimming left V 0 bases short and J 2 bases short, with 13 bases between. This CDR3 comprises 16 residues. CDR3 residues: CAISESLGNPNYGYTF. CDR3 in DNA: TGTGCCATCAGTGAGTCCCTAGGCAACCCAAACTATGGCTACACCTTC.

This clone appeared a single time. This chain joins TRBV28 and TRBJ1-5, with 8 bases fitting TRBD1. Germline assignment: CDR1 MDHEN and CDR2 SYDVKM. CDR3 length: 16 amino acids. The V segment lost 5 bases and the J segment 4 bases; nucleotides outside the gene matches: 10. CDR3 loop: CASSQPGQVANQPQHF. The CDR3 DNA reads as TGTGCCAGCAGTCAACCGGGACAGGTCGCAAATCAGCCCCAGCATTTT.

The CDR3 is CASTAGGESDEQFF. The CDR3 DNA sequence: TGTGCCAGCACCGCTGGCGGCGAAAGCGATGAGCAGTTCTTC. The chain combines TRBV25-1 with TRBJ2-1; D unresolved. V was trimmed by 7 bases and J by 8 bases, leaving 18 bases between them. The germline V gene encodes CDR1 MGHDK and CDR2 SYGVNS. The CDR3 has 14 residues.

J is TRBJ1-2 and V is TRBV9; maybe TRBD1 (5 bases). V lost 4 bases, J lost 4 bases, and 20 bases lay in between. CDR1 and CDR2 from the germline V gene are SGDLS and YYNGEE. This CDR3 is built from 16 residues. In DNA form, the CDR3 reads TGTGCCAGCAGCTCCCGGGACTCCCTCATGGGCTATGGCTACACCTTC. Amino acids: CASSSRDSLMGYGYTF.

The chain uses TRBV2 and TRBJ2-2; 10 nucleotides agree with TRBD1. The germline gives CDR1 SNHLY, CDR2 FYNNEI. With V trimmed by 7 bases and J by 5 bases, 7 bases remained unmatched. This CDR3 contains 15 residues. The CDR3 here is CASTGTGALTGELFF. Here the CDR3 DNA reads TGTGCCAGCACAGGGACAGGGGCTTTGACCGGGGAGCTGTTTTTT.

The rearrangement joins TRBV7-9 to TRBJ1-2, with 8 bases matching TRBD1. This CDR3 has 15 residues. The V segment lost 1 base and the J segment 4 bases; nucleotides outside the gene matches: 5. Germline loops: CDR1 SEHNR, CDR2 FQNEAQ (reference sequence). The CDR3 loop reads CASSLGGQESYGYTF. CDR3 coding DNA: TGTGCCAGCAGCTTAGGGGGACAGGAGAGCTATGGCTACACCTTC. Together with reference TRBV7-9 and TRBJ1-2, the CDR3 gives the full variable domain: DTGVSQNPRHKITKRGQNVTFRCDPISEHNRLYWYRQTLGQGPEFLTYFQNEAQLEKSRLLSDRFSAERPKGSFSTLEIQRTEQGDSAMYLCASSLGGQESYGYTFGSGTRLTVV.

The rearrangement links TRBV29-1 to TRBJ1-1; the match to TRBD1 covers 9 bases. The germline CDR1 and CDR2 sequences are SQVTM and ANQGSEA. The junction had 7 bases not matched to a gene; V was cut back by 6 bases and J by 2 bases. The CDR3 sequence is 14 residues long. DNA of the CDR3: TGCAGCGTAGGGACAGGGATTCGTAACACTGAAGCTTTCTTT. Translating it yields CSVGTGIRNTEAFF.

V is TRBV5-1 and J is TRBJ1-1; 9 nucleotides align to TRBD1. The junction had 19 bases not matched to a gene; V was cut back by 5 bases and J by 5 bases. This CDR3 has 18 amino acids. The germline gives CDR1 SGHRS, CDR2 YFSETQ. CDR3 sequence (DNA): TGCGCCAGCAGGCCCGGGGTGGACAGGGGCGGACGAAGGACTGAAGCTTTCTTT. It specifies CASRPGVDRGGRRTEAFF.